This T cell receptor beta chain was documented in a study of T cell repertoires in cytomegalovirus infection. For the study at large: In the study, CMV epitopes included recently identified HLA-C-restricted and well-studied HLA-B-restricted ones. Indications came from public TCR beta signatures; they pointed to CMV infection and to a matching HLA type.

Overall study findings and caveats: Totalled public TCR beta family frequency picked out people who carried CMV plus the relevant HLA. The ex vivo response was dominated by HLA-C-restricted CMV-specific TCR beta clonotypes.

In TCRdb, the reads were re-called with MiXCR into one record per CDR3 protein. The sample records approximately 990,000 distinct CDR3 sequences, around 30% being singletons. This clonotype has at least ten counts. What it binds is unknown. V gave up 3 bases and J gave up 0 bases, with 7 bases separating them. Germline CDR1 SGHDT, CDR2 YYEEEE. CDR3 size: 14 residues. This TCR was recovered from a human donor in good health (CMV status not recorded). Some clones in this sample may be carry-over from other donors' samples. The source material was cultured CD8+ T cells from PBMCs, sampled from culture after CMV antigen stimulation. The J gene is TRBJ1-3, the V gene TRBV5-6; D unclear. CDR3 in DNA: TGTGCCAGCAGCTATGGGAACTCTGGAAACACCATATATTTT. This translates into CASSYGNSGNTIYF.